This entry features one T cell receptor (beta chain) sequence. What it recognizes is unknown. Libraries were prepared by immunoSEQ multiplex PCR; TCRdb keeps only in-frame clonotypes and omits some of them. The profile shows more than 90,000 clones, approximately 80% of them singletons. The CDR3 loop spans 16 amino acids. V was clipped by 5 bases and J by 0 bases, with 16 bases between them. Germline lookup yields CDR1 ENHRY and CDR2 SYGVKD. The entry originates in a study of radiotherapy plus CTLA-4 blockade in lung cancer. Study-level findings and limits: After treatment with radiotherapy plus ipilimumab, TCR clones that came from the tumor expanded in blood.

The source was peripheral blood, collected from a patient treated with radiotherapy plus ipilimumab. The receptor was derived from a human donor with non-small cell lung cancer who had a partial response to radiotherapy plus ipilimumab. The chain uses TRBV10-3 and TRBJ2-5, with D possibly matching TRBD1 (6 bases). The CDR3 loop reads CAISPEGEGDQETQYF. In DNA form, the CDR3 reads TGTGCCATCAGTCCCGAGGGGGAAGGGGACCAAGAGACCCAGTACTTC.